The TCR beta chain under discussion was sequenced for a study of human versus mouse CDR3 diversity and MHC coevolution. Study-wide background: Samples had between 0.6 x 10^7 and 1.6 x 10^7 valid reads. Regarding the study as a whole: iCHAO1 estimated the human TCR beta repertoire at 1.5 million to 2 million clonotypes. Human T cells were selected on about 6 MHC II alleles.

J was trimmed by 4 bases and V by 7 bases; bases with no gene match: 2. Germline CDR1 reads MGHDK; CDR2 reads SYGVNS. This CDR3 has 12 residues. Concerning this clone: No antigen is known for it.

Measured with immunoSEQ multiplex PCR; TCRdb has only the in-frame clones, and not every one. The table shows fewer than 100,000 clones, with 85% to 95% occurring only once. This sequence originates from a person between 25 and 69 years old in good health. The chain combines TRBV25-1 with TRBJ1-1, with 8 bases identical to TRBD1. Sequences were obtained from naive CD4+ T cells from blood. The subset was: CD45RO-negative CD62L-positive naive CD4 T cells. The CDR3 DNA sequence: TGTGCCAGCATTGGACAGGGCACTGAAGCTTTCTTT. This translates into CASIGQGTEAFF.